The 20 T cell receptor beta chains reported below all come from one sample, sequenced in a study of blood T cell repertoires in COVID-19. Repertoires were generated with immunoSEQ multiplex PCR, while TCRdb's copy carries only in-frame clones and drops some. Of roughly 150,000 clones listed, approximately 83% were seen once; the top ten hold around 5%. Sequencing input: PBMCs or T cells enriched from blood (not recorded which). The receptors shown here come from a man in his 70s who had been exposed to COVID-19.

The V call is TRBV15, the J call TRBJ2-3; 14 nucleotides match TRBD2. The germline gives CDR1 LNHNV, CDR2 YYDKDF (reference sequence). The junction had 5 bases not matched to a gene; V was cut back by 5 bases and J by 10 bases. CDR3 length equals 14 residues. In DNA form, the CDR3 reads TGTGCCACCAGCGCCGGACTAGCGGGGGGCCCGCAGTATTTT. This encodes CATSAGLAGGPQYF.

The chain combines TRBV19 with TRBJ2-1; tentative D call: TRBD2 (5 bases). The CDR3 extends over 16 amino acids. The germline gives CDR1 LNHDA, CDR2 SQIVND (reference sequence). Trimming left V 3 bases short and J 6 bases short, with 18 bases between. CDR3 residues: CASSILVPTAGNEQFF. The DNA of the CDR3 is TGTGCCAGTAGTATCCTTGTTCCTACTGCGGGCAATGAGCAGTTCTTC.

The chain has TRBV9 and TRBJ2-1, with 7 bases aligning to TRBD2. V shed 5 bases, J shed 3 bases, and the junction held 8 bases outside the gene matches. Germline V gene sequence: CDR1 SGDLS, CDR2 YYNGEE. CDR3 length: 15 residues. CDR3: CASSPDSGDYNEQFF. CDR3 DNA: TGTGCCAGCAGTCCCGACAGCGGGGACTACAATGAGCAGTTCTTC.

The genes are TRBV27 and TRBJ2-1; 10 bases are shared with TRBD2. Germline V gives CDR1 MNHEY, CDR2 SMNVEV (reference sequence). This CDR3 contains 15 residues. J gave up 4 bases and V 7 bases, and 7 bases lay outside the gene matches. The CDR3 bases are TGTGCCAGCAAGATCGGACTAGCGGATTACAATGAGCAGTTCTTC. Residues: CASKIGLADYNEQFF.

The genes are TRBV4-1 and TRBJ1-5; no reliable D call. Per germline, CDR1 MGHRA and CDR2 YSYEKL. The CDR3 runs to 15 residues. V was shortened by 1 base and J by 4 bases, with 11 bases between the two germline ends. The CDR3 spells CASSQGLDPNQPQHF. DNA for the CDR3: TGCGCCAGCAGCCAAGGACTTGATCCGAATCAGCCCCAGCATTTT.

This clone was recorded a few times. The chain is built from TRBV15 and TRBJ1-4; 8 nucleotides match TRBD1. In germline, CDR1 is LNHNV, CDR2 YYDKDF (reference sequence). This CDR3 is 16 amino acids long. V dropped 1 base and J dropped 8; count of bases not matched to a gene: 9. The CDR3 reads CATSRGGRTGSEKLFF. The CDR3 coding sequence is TGTGCCACCAGCAGAGGGGGTAGGACAGGGAGCGAAAAACTGTTTTTT.

The CDR3 is CASRVTSASTGELFF. The DNA of the CDR3 is TGTGCCAGCAGGGTAACTAGCGCGAGCACCGGGGAGCTGTTTTTT. V and J are TRBV6-5 and TRBJ2-2; 7 positions agree with TRBD2. Germline assignment: CDR1 MNHEY and CDR2 SVGAGI. The CDR3 is made up of 15 amino acids. Trimming removed 6 bases from V and 4 bases from J; junction bases left unmatched: 8.

This clone was seen a handful of times. This sequence joins TRBV5-1 and TRBJ1-2; D remains ambiguous. Germline CDR1 is SGHRS and CDR2 is YFSETQ. Trimming took off 0 bases at V and 6 bases at J, with 9 bases between the two ends. This CDR3 region has 13 residues. The CDR3 coding sequence is TGCGCCAGCAGCTTGGAGCCGGTCGATGGCTACACCTTC. As protein: CASSLEPVDGYTF.

This clone appeared a few times. The chain links TRBV9 to TRBJ1-5, with D hard to call. The V end lost 0 bases, the J end lost 2 bases, and 9 bases lay between the germline ends. The CDR3 has 15 amino acids. Germline V gene data show CDR1 as SGDLS and CDR2 as YYNGEE. CDR3 protein: CASSVDLSGNQPQHF. CDR3 in DNA: TGTGCCAGCAGCGTAGATCTGTCAGGCAATCAGCCCCAGCATTTT.

The rearrangement links TRBV11-3 to TRBJ1-5, with D perhaps matching TRBD1 (5 bases). CDR3 length: 17 residues. Germline assignment: CDR1 SGHNT and CDR2 YENEEA. The V and J ends lost 5 bases and 0 bases respectively, with 17 bases between them. In DNA form, the CDR3 reads TGTGCCAGCAGCCTAGGCGGACACTTGAATAGCAATCAGCCCCAGCATTTT. Translated: CASSLGGHLNSNQPQHF.

The chain uses TRBV5-6 and TRBJ2-5; D might be TRBD1 (5 bases). Looked up from germline, CDR1 is SGHDT and CDR2 is YYEEEE. This CDR3 has 14 residues. V was cut by 7 bases and J by 1 base, with 14 bases left in between. CDR3 residues: CASGAWGSQETQYF. The CDR3 region has the DNA TGTGCCAGCGGTGCTTGGGGCAGCCAAGAGACCCAGTACTTC.

The chain has TRBV2 and TRBJ1-4, with D unclear. Germline values: CDR1 SNHLY, CDR2 FYNNEI. The germline V and J ends were trimmed by 5 bases and 4 bases, with 11 bases remaining between them. The CDR3 runs to 14 residues. The CDR3 DNA sequence: TGTGCCAGCAGTCCCGGGTCTTATAATGAAAAACTGTTTTTT. Protein sequence: CASSPGSYNEKLFF.

The rearrangement uses TRBV28 and TRBJ1-1; D possibly corresponds to TRBD1 (6 bases). Per the germline V gene, CDR1 is MDHEN and CDR2 is SYDVKM. The germline V and J ends were trimmed by 6 bases and 4 bases, with 15 bases remaining between them. The CDR3 runs to 14 residues. CDR3 protein: CASRRTGPPTEAFF. The DNA of the CDR3 is TGTGCCAGCAGACGTACAGGGCCCCCCACTGAAGCTTTCTTT.

The CDR3 DNA is TGTGCCAGCAGCGTAGCCGGGACTAACTATGGCTACACCTTC. This sequence encodes CASSVAGTNYGYTF. V and J are TRBV9 and TRBJ1-2; D ambiguous. Per germline, CDR1 SGDLS and CDR2 YYNGEE. Trimming pared 0 bases from V and 0 bases from J, leaving 6 bases between. This CDR3 is 14 amino acids long.

This clone was counted only a few times. The chain carries TRBV29-1 and TRBJ2-7, with D possibly TRBD1 on 5 matching bases. The CDR3 covers 12 residues. Trimming shortened V by 4 bases and J by 6 bases, and 13 bases separated the two germline ends. The germline V gene has CDR1 SQVTM and CDR2 ANQGSEA. In nucleotides, the CDR3 is TGCAGCGTTGCTAAGGCAGGGATCGAGCAGTACTTC. Protein product: CSVAKAGIEQYF.

The chain is built from TRBV5-4 and TRBJ1-1, with D hard to call. Per the germline V gene, CDR1 is SGHNT and CDR2 is YYREEE (reference sequence). The CDR3 is 15 amino acids. Trimming removed 0 bases from V and 1 base from J, with 10 bases in between. In nucleotides, the CDR3 is TGTGCCAGCAGCTTGGACCTAGCGGGGAACACTGAAGCTTTCTTT. Its translation: CASSLDLAGNTEAFF.

The rearrangement joins TRBV6-6 to TRBJ2-1, with a weak D call TRBD2 (6 bases). V lost 2 bases and J lost 0, with 8 bases in between. Germline lookup yields CDR1 MNHNY and CDR2 SVGAGI (reference sequence). The CDR3 spans 15 residues. CDR3 sequence (DNA): TGTGCCAGCAGTTACATCGGGAGCTCCTACAATGAGCAGTTCTTC. This codes for CASSYIGSSYNEQFF.

This chain connects TRBV3-1 (or the pseudogene TRBV3-2) to TRBJ1-6; D may be TRBD1 (6 bases). The CDR3 length is 13 residues. CDR1 is LGHDT, CDR2 YNNKEL, per germline (reference sequence). V was clipped by 6 bases and J by 9 bases, with 12 bases between them. The CDR3 DNA is TGTGCCAGCAGAACAGGGTCGTTTTCACCCCTCCACTTT. It encodes CASRTGSFSPLHF.

The gene calls are TRBV9 and TRBJ2-7; D is uncertain. Germline V gene lookup returns CDR1 SGDLS and CDR2 YYNGEE. This CDR3 has 13 residues. The ends were cut back, 1 base at V and 1 base at J, with 6 bases in the middle. CDR3 DNA sequence: TGTGCCAGCAGCGTATCCCCGTCCTACGAGCAGTACTTC. As protein: CASSVSPSYEQYF.

The rearrangement links TRBV7-6 to TRBJ1-1, with D perhaps matching TRBD1 (6 bases). The length of the CDR3 is 14 residues. Germline V lookup: CDR1 SGHVS, CDR2 FNYEAQ. The V end was cut by 5 bases, the J end by 0 bases, with 10 bases between. Written as DNA, the CDR3 is TGTGCCAGCAGCCCAGGGGTAATGAACACTGAAGCTTTCTTT. Encoded protein: CASSPGVMNTEAFF.